One T cell receptor (beta chain) is described in this entry. No antigen is known for it. No much larger clone is present one base from it, and per-base qualities are unavailable. The data originate from a study of blood T cell repertoires in COVID-19 (TCRdb year 2020). Background for the entire study: Samples from collaborators originated in the United States, Italy and Spain and spanned both the acute and convalescent phases of COVID-19. The material from the prospective study consisted of cDNA or gDNA derived from T cells, B-cell-depleted T cells, or PBMCs. Deeply sampled blood TCRbeta repertoires from subjects exposed to, actively infected with, or recovered from COVID-19 were included in the dataset. The repertoires were released in a freely available public database intended as a resource for research on the immune response to SARS-CoV-2. The samples were drawn from two sources: the first 160 participants of the ongoing ImmuneRACE study, and fewer than 1,500 subjects contributed by 6 global collaborators. A de-identified subject ID, COVID-19 status, age in years and sex were almost always included in the sample metadata. HLA class I and class II types, where available, came from metadata supplied by the sample provider rather than from assay-based typing.

The CDR3, cysteine through phenylalanine, is 13 amino acids long. Of the read, only the CDR3 DNA is kept; its 39 bases are in frame from base 1. The germline V gene sets CDR1 to SGHTA and CDR2 to FQGNSA. Trimming removed 5 bases from V and 0 bases from J, leaving 7 bases between the germline ends. Overall study results and their limits: The amount of clinical and demographic metadata varied by source and participant and was provided uncurated.

The immunoSEQ Assay, a bias-controlled multiplex PCR, was used to amplify TCRbeta CDR3 regions from genomic DNA. Per the source publication's procedure: Nucleated cell counts per sample were estimated from amplification of reference gene primers within the assay. To quantify the absolute abundance of each unique TCRbeta CDR3 rearrangement, sequence reads were collapsed and filtered. For each sample, productive Simpson clonality was calculated as the square root of Simpson's diversity index over productive rearrangements. What TCRdb holds here is the immuneACCESS table cut down to in-frame rearrangements. Part of the clones is not present; checked against another copy, under half of the missing clones reflect an unresolved V gene, and the others are unexplained. For V, J and clone size, that table is used; D and trimming come from the DNA. The sample has approximately 90,000 clones on record, 65% to 85% of them singletons. 10% to 12% of the sample rests with the top ten.

The collaborating institutions used their own protocols to collect whole blood in K2EDTA tubes. For TCRbeta analysis, collaborator samples were shipped as frozen whole blood, as isolated PBMCs, or as DNA extracted from either sample type. Sequenced sample: peripheral blood. The chain was built from TRBV7-2 and TRBJ1-1; the D gene lacks a confident call. The sequence was collected from a man between 65 and 85 years old with acute or convalescent COVID-19. The CDR3 protein: CASSPQMNTEAFF. The DNA reads as follows: TGTGCCAGCAGCCCACAGATGAACACTGAAGCTTTCTTT.